This entry features one T cell receptor beta chain sequence. This record belongs to a study of blood T cell repertoires in COVID-19. Sequencing used immunoSEQ multiplex PCR; TCRdb keeps in-frame clones, though not all of them. The sample comprises about 370,000 clones, around 91% of which are singletons, and roughly 1% rests with the top ten. Recovered participants had two consecutive negative NP/OP PCR tests, healthcare professional clearance, or symptom resolution. The CDR3 extends over 12 amino acids. Germline CDR1 is GTSNPN and CDR2 is SVGIG (reference sequence). V dropped 8 bases and J dropped 4 bases, with 14 bases sitting between them.

V and J are TRBV30 and TRBJ2-5, with D possibly being TRBD2 (6 bases). The specimen was PBMCs or T cells enriched from blood (not recorded which). This receptor was taken from a man aged 18 to 30 who had recovered from COVID-19. The CDR3 reads CAHNLGGETQYF. The CDR3 nucleotides read TGTGCCCACAACCTCGGGGGAGAGACCCAGTACTTC.